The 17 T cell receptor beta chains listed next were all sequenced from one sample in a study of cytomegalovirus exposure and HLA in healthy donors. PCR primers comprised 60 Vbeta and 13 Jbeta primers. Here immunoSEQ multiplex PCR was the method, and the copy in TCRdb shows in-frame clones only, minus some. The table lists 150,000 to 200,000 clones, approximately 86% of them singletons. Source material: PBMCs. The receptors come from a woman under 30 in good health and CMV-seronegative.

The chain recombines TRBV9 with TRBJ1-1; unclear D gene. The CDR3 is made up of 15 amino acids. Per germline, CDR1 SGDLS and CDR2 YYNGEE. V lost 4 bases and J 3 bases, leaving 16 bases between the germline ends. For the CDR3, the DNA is TGTGCCAGCAGCCCCCGGACGGGAGGAGACACTGAAGCTTTCTTT. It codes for CASSPRTGGDTEAFF.

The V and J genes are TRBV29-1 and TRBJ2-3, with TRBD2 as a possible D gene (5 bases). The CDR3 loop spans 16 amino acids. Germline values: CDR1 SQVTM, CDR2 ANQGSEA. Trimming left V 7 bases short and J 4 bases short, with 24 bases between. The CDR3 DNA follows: TGCAGCGCCAGGCCGGAGACTACCACCTGGGCAGATACGCAGTATTTT. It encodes CSARPETTTWADTQYF.

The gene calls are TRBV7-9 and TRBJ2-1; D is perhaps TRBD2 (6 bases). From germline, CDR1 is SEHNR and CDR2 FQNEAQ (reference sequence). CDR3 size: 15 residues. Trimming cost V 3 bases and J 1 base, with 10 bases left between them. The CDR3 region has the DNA TGTGCCAGCAGCTTCTGGGGAGGTTCCTACAATGAGCAGTTCTTC. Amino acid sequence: CASSFWGGSYNEQFF.

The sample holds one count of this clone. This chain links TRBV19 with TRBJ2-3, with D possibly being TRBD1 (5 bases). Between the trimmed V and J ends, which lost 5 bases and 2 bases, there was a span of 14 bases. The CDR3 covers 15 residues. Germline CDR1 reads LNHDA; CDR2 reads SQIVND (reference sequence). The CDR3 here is CASSDDSRFTDTQYF. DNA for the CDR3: TGTGCCAGTAGTGACGACAGTCGGTTCACAGATACGCAGTATTTT.

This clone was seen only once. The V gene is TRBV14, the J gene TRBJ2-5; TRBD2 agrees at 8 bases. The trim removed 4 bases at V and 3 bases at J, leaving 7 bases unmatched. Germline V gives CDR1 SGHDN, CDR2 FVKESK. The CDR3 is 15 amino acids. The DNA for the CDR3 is TGTGCCAGCAGCCCTCGGACGGGGGGGAAAGAGACCCAGTACTTC. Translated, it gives CASSPRTGGKETQYF.

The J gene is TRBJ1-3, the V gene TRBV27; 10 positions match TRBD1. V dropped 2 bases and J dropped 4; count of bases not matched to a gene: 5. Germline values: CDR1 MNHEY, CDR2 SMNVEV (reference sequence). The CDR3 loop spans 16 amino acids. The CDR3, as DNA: TGTGCCAGCAGTTTAGTAGGACAGGGGGGCGGAAACACCATATATTTT. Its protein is CASSLVGQGGGNTIYF.

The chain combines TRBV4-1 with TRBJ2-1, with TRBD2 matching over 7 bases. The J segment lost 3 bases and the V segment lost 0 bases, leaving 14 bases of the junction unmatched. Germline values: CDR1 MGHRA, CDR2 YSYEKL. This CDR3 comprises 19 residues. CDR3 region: CASSQDPWVSGILYNEQFF. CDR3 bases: TGCGCCAGCAGCCAAGATCCCTGGGTCAGCGGGATCCTCTACAATGAGCAGTTCTTC.

DNA for the CDR3: TGTGCCAGCAGCTTGAGGGGGGGCTATGGCTACACCTTC. This sequence encodes CASSLRGGYGYTF. The chain couples TRBV5-6 to TRBJ1-2; weak D call: TRBD1 (6 bases). V lost 1 base to trimming and J lost 4 bases, with 8 bases between them. The CDR3 is 13 residues long. Per the germline V gene, CDR1 is SGHDT and CDR2 is YYEEEE.

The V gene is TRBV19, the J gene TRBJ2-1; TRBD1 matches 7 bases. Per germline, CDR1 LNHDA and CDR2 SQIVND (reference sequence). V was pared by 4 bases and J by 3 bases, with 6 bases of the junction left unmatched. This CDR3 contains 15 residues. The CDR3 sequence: CASSTQTGIYNEQFF. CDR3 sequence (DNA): TGTGCCAGTAGTACCCAGACAGGGATCTACAATGAGCAGTTCTTC.

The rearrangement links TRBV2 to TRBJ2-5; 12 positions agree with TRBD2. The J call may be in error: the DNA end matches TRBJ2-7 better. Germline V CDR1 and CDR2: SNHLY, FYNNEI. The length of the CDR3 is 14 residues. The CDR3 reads CASTGTSGSYEQYF. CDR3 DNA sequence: TGTGCCAGCACCGGGACTAGCGGGTCTTACGAGCAGTACTTC.

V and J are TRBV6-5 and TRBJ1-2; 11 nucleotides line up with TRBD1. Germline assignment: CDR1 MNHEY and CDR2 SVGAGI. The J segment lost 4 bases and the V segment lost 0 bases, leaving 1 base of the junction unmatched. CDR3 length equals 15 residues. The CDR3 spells CASSYSGTGGYGYTF. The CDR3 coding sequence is TGTGCCAGCAGTTACTCGGGGACAGGGGGCTATGGCTACACCTTC.

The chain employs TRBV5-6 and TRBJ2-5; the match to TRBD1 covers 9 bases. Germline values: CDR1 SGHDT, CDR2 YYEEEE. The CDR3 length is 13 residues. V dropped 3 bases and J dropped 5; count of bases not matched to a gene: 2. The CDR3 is CASSYRGRETQYF. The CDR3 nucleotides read TGTGCCAGCAGCTACAGGGGGCGGGAGACCCAGTACTTC.

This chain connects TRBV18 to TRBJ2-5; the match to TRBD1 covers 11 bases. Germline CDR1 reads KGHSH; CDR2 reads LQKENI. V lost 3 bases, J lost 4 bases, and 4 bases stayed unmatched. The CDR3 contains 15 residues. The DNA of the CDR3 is TGTGCCAGCTCACCCCGGACAGGGGGCGCAGAGACCCAGTACTTC. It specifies CASSPRTGGAETQYF.

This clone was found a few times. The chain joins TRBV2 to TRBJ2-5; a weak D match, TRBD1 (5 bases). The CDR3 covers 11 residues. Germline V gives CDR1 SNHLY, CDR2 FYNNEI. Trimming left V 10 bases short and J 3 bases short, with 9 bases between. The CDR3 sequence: CATGREETQYF. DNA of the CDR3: TGTGCCACGGGCAGGGAAGAGACCCAGTACTTC.

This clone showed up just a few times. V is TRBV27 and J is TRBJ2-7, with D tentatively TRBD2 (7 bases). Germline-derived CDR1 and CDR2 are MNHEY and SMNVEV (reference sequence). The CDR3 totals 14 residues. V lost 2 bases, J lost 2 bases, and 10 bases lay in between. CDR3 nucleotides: TGTGCCAGCAGTTTAAGGGGGGGGGCCTACGAGCAGTACTTC. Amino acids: CASSLRGGAYEQYF.

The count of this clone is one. Written as DNA, the CDR3 is TGCGCCAGCAGCCTAACGGGTTCCACCGGGGAGCTGTTTTTT. Its translation: CASSLTGSTGELFF. This chain uses TRBV4-1 with TRBJ2-2; D gene ambiguous. The CDR3 covers 14 residues. Germline CDR1 reads MGHRA; CDR2 reads YSYEKL. V was pared by 4 bases and J by 4 bases, with 10 bases between.

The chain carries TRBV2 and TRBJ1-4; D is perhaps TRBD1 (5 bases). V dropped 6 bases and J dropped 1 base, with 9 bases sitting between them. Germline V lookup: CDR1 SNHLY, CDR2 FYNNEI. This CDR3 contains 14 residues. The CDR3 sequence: CASRDRITNEKLFF. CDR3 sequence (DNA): TGTGCCAGCAGAGACAGAATAACTAATGAAAAACTGTTTTTT. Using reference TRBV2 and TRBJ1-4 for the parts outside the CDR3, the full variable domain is EPEVTQTPSHQVTQMGQEVILRCVPISNHLYFYWYRQILGQKVEFLVSFYNNEISEKSEIFDDQFSVERPDGSNFTLKIRSTKLEDSAMYFCASRDRITNEKLFFGSGTQLSVL.